This T cell receptor (beta chain) was obtained from a study of T cells in Graves' hyperthyroidism and ophthalmopathy. Overall study findings and caveats: With a median lead of about six months before onset, the model predicted ophthalmopathy. The majority of expanded thyroid clonotypes above 0.001 also appeared in blood.

Authors of the study amplified TCR beta CDR3 regions from RNA transcripts. HTBI primers were used for first-round RT-PCR of the TCR CDR3. TCRdb re-analysed the multiplex PCR reads in MiXCR, keeping a single row per CDR3 protein. This table holds around 800,000 distinct CDR3 sequences, around 39% found once. V lost 5 bases and J lost 6; bases outside the gene matches: 5. There are 14 residues in the CDR3. From germline, CDR1 is SGDLS and CDR2 YYNGEE. In regard to this clonotype: Antigen specificity is unknown.

Aged 18 to 65, the patients had hyperthyroidism that was newly diagnosed and had lasted under 2 months. An approximately 10 ml volume of fresh peripheral blood provided the PBMCs. Sample: blood. The chain combines TRBV9 with TRBJ2-5; 12 bases match TRBD1. This sequence was found in a man younger than 30 with Graves' hyperthyroidism. In DNA form, the CDR3 reads TGTGCCAGCAGGGGACAGGGGGCCTGGAAGACCCAGTACTTC. Its protein product is CASRGQGAWKTQYF.